Below, 11 T cell receptor beta chains from the same sample are listed, as sequenced in a study of blood T cells in healthy people across ages (dated by TCRdb to the mid-2010s). Libraries were prepared through 5' RACE. For sequencing, an Illumina HiSeq 2500 was employed. A second 7 to 11 cycle PCR used a sample-barcoded 5' primer and a J-beta primer mix. TCRdb passed the public sequencing reads through fastp at Q25 and MiXCR, retaining productive beta sequences. Each CDR3 protein appears once, grouped with its most common genes and DNA. The sample table records approximately 820,000 distinct CDR3 sequences; approximately 44% of these occur just once. The top ten constitute about 21% of the sample. The sequenced sample consisted of blood. These receptor sequences come from a man aged 55 to 70 in good health.

The chain uses TRBV29-1 and TRBJ1-2, with TRBD1 matching 7 bases. Germline V gene lookup returns CDR1 SQVTM and CDR2 ANQGSEA. Trimming at V came to 7 bases and at J to 3 bases, leaving 8 bases not matched to a gene. The CDR3 length is 13 residues. CDR3 in amino acids: CSAGGRGDYGYTF. As DNA, the CDR3 is TGCAGCGCCGGGGGCAGGGGGGACTATGGCTACACCTTC.

V usage is TRBV27 and J usage is TRBJ1-1; 7 bases fit TRBD1. The V gene end was trimmed by 6 bases and the J gene end by 4 bases; junction bases not matched to a gene: 5. This CDR3 has 13 amino acids. Germline V CDR1 and CDR2: MNHEY, SMNVEV (reference sequence). CDR3 DNA: TGTGCCAGCAGCCAATACAGGGGCACTGAAGCTTTCTTT. Residues: CASSQYRGTEAFF.

Only a few counts were recorded for this clonotype. The J gene is TRBJ1-2, the V gene TRBV12-3 or TRBV12-4; TRBD1 matches 8 bases. The CDR3 has 13 amino acids. V shed 6 bases, J shed 8 bases, and the junction held 8 bases outside the gene matches. CDR3 coding DNA: TGTGCCAGCAGGGAGACTACAGGGGGAGGCTACACCTTC. Translated: CASRETTGGGYTF.

In its sample, this clonotype was seen many times. V is TRBV5-5 and J is TRBJ2-1; 8 positions agree with TRBD1. This CDR3 comprises 16 residues. Germline loops: CDR1 SGHKS, CDR2 YYEKEE (reference sequence). V trimming: 4 bases; J trimming: 2 bases; junction bases outside the gene matches: 8. CDR3 region: CASSVGWTGTYNEQFF. CDR3 nucleotide sequence: TGTGCCAGCAGCGTGGGTTGGACAGGGACCTACAATGAGCAGTTCTTC.

This clonotype turned up a few times. The chain carries TRBV28 and TRBJ2-7; D perhaps matches TRBD1 (6 bases). Trimming pared 5 bases from V and 2 bases from J, leaving 16 bases between. Germline V gene sequence: CDR1 MDHEN, CDR2 SYDVKM. The CDR3 is 15 residues long. CDR3 coding DNA: TGTGCCAGCAGTCTCGCTCAGACAGGAACCTACGAGCAGTACTTC. Its protein product is CASSLAQTGTYEQYF.

This clonotype was detected only a few times. This sequence joins TRBV6-4 and TRBJ1-5; D ambiguous. The CDR3 loop spans 13 amino acids. With 6 bases removed from V and 5 bases from J, the gap between germline ends came to 11 bases. Germline CDR1 is MRHNA and CDR2 is SNTAGT. The CDR3 nucleotides are TGTGCCAGCAGCATAGAAGCTGATCAGCCCCAGCATTTT. The encoded protein is CASSIEADQPQHF.

V and J are TRBV6-2 or TRBV6-3 and TRBJ2-1; TRBD1 is a possible D gene (5 bases). The V and J ends lost 5 bases and 5 bases respectively, with 7 bases between them. The germline gives CDR1 MNHEY, CDR2 SVGEGT. The CDR3 consists of 12 residues. CDR3: CASSATDNEQFF. The CDR3 bases are TGTGCCAGCAGTGCGACAGACAATGAGCAGTTCTTC.

The V gene is TRBV10-3, the J gene TRBJ2-3; D gene uncertain. The CDR3 has 14 residues. The germline CDR1 and CDR2 sequences are ENHRY and SYGVKD. Trimming took off 6 bases at V and 0 bases at J, with 10 bases between the two ends. The DNA for the CDR3 is TGTGCCATCAGCCAGGAATCTAGCACAGATACGCAGTATTTT. The encoded protein is CAISQESSTDTQYF.

This clonotype was detected a few times. CDR3 DNA: TGTGCCAGCAGTGCGCCCGGGGCCGGTAGATACTATGGCTACACCTTC. Its protein is CASSAPGAGRYYGYTF. J is TRBJ1-2 and V is TRBV6-1; possible D gene TRBD1, 5 bases. The CDR3 extends over 16 amino acids. V lost 4 bases and J 3 bases, leaving 18 bases between the germline ends. Germline CDR1 reads MNHNS; CDR2 reads SASEGT.

V is TRBV5-1 and J is TRBJ2-3, with TRBD2 identical over 13 bases. This CDR3 has 17 residues. V trimming: 4 bases; J trimming: 0 bases; junction bases outside the gene matches: 5. Germline loops: CDR1 SGHRS, CDR2 YFSETQ. Written as DNA, the CDR3 is TGCGCCAGCAGCACCTGGACTAGCGGGGGTAGCACAGATACGCAGTATTTT. It encodes CASSTWTSGGSTDTQYF.

The chain combines TRBV6-2 or TRBV6-3 with TRBJ2-7; tentative D call: TRBD1 (5 bases). The CDR3 totals 16 residues. V was trimmed by 5 bases and J by 0 bases, leaving 17 bases between them. Germline V gene lookup returns CDR1 MNHEY and CDR2 SVGEGT. The CDR3 nucleotides are TGTGCCAGCAGTCCCACCCAGGGATTCAACTCCTACGAGCAGTACTTC. Its translation is CASSPTQGFNSYEQYF.